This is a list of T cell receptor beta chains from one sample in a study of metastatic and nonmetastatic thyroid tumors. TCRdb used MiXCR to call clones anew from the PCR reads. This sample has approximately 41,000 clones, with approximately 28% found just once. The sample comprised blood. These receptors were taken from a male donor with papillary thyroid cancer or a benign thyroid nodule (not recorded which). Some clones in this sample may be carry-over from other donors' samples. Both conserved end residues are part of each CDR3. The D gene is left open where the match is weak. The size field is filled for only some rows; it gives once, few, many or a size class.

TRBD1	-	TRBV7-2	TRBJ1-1	CASSRDRATEAFF	TGTGCCAGCAGCCGGGACAGGGCCACTGAAGCTTTCTTT
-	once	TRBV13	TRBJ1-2	CASSLMPWDLSLNYGYTF	TGTGCCAGCAGCTTAATGCCATGGGATCTTAGCCTTAACTATGGCTACACCTTC
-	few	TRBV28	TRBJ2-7	CASSKSYEQYF	TGTGCCAGCTCCAAATCATACGAGCAGTACTTC
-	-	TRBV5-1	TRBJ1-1	CDSSFLPLEEAFF	TGCGACAGCAGCTTCCTGCCCCTCGAAGAAGCTTTCTTT
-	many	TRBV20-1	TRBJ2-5	CSARGNPRTFQETQYF	TGCAGTGCTAGAGGGAACCCAAGGACTTTTCAAGAGACCCAGTACTTC
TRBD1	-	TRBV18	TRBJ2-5	CASSQDRGRTETQYF	TGTGCCAGCTCACAGGACAGGGGGCGAACGGAGACCCAGTACTTC
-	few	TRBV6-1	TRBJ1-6	CATSAAGDNSPLHF	TGTGCCACGTCCGCCGCAGGGGATAATTCACCCCTCCACTTT
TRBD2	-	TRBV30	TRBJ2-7	CAWSRGAYEQYF	TGTGCCTGGAGTCGGGGGGCCTACGAGCAGTACTTC
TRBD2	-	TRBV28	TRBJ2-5	CASSLGLAGGTSPETQYF	TGTGCCAGCAGTTTAGGTCTAGCGGGGGGAACGTCCCCAGAGACCCAGTACTTC
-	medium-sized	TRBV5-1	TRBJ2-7	CASSLVRGSYEQYF	TGCGCCAGCAGCTTGGTTCGGGGCTCCTACGAGCAGTACTTC
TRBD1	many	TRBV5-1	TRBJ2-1	CASSVSTGGSYNEQFF	TGCGCCAGCAGCGTTAGTACAGGGGGCTCCTACAATGAGCAGTTCTTC
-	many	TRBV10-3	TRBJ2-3	CAISEDSTDTQYF	TGTGCCATCAGTGAAGACAGCACAGATACGCAGTATTTT
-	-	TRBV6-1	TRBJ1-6	CASALGPNSPLHF	TGTGCCAGCGCTCTGGGTCCTAATTCACCCCTCCACTTT
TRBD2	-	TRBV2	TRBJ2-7	CASKARTSGNEQYF	TGTGCCAGCAAGGCCCGGACTAGCGGGAACGAGCAGTACTTT
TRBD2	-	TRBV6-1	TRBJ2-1	CASSEWAGVNEQFF	TGTGCCAGCAGTGAATGGGCGGGAGTCAATGAGCAGTTCTTC
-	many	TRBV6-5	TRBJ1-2	CASSHSSRTDYGYTF	TGTGCCAGCAGTCACTCTTCCCGAACGGACTATGGCTACACCTTC
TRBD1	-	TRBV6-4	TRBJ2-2	CASSDSQGSGELFF	TGTGCCAGCAGTGACTCACAGGGGTCCGGTGAGCTGTTTTTT
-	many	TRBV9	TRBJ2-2	CASGDTGELFF	TGTGCCAGCGGTGACACCGGGGAGCTGTTTTTT
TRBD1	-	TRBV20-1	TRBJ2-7	CSARLDPGQGIYEQYF	TGCAGTGCTAGACTGGACCCGGGACAGGGTATCTACGAGCAGTACTTC
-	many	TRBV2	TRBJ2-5	CASSFNEGETQYF	TGTGCCAGCAGCTTCAATGAGGGTGAGACCCAGTACTTC
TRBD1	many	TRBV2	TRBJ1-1	CASTKSGTGTLSGAFF	TGTGCCAGCACCAAATCCGGGACAGGGACCCTTTCGGGGGCTTTCTTT
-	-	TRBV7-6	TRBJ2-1	CASSQTGNEQFF	TGTGCCAGCAGCCAGACGGGCAATGAGCAGTTCTTC
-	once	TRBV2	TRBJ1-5	CASSESRGRWSNQPQHF	TGTGCCAGCAGTGAGTCGAGGGGTCGGTGGAGCAATCAGCCCCAGCATTTT
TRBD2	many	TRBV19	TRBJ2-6	CASSILAGPSSGANVLTF	TGTGCCAGTAGTATTCTAGCGGGGCCAAGCTCTGGGGCCAACGTCCTGACTTTC
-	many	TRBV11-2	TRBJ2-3	CASSLDGSGADTQYF	TGTGCCAGCAGCTTAGATGGCTCGGGGGCAGATACGCAGTATTTT
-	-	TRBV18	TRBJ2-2	CESPNRNTGELFF	TGTGAAAGCCCCAACAGGAACACCGGGGAGCTGTTTTTT
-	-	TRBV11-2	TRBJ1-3	CASSSGGGNTIYF	TGTGCCAGCAGCTCGGGGGGGGGAAACACCATATATTTT
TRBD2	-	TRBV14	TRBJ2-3	CPSSQLAVLSRDTQYF	TGTCCCAGCAGCCAGCTAGCGGTTCTCTCGAGAGATACGCAGTATTTT
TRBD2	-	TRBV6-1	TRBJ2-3	CASSEARSGSFAQYF	TGTGCCAGCAGTGAAGCGCGAAGCGGGAGTTTTGCGCAGTATTTT
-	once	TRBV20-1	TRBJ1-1	CSARESGRGGNTEAFF	TGCAGTGCTAGGGAATCTGGAAGGGGGGGGAACACTGAAGCTTTCTTT
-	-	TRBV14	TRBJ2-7	CASSQESGTLYEQYF	TGTGCCAGCAGCCAAGAATCCGGGACGCTATACGAGCAGTACTTC
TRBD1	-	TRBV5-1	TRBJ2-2	CASKTGSTGELFF	TGCGCCAGCAAGACAGGGTCCACCGGGGAGCTGTTTTTT
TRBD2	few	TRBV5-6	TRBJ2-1	CASIFLAGGSYNDQFF	TGTGCCAGCATCTTCTTAGCGGGAGGCTCCTACAATGATCAGTTCTTC
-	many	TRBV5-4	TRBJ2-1	CASSFGGNSYNEQFF	TGTGCCAGCAGCTTTGGCGGGAACTCCTACAATGAGCAGTTCTTC
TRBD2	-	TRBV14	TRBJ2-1	CASSPWTSGSLHHEQFF	TGTGCCAGCAGCCCATGGACTAGCGGGAGTTTACACCATGAGCAGTTCTTC
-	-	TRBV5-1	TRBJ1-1	CASTRLGGSNWGTEAFF	TGCGCCAGCACCCGGCTTGGGGGCTCGAATTGGGGTACTGAAGCTTTCTTT
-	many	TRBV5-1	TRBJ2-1	CASSLAPNSYNEQFF	TGCGCCAGCAGCTTGGCCCCCAACTCCTACAATGAGCAGTTCTTC
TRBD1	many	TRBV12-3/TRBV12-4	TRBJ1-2	CASSPRTGNYGYTF	TGTGCCAGCAGCCCCAGGACAGGGAACTATGGCTACACCTTC
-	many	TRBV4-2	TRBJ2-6	CASSQDTSSGANVLTF	TGTGCCAGCAGCCAAGATACTAGCTCTGGGGCCAACGTCCTGACTTTC
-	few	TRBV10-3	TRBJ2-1	CAISEALHEQFF	TGTGCCATCAGTGAGGCCTTGCATGAGCAGTTCTTC
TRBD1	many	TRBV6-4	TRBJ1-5	CASPHRGGNQPQHF	TGTGCCAGTCCGCACAGGGGTGGCAATCAGCCCCAGCATTTT
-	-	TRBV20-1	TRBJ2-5	CSGWTDATQYF	TGCAGTGGTTGGACAGACGCGACCCAGTACTTC
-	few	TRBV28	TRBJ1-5	CASIPPLVNQPQHF	TGTGCCAGCATACCCCCTTTAGTGAATCAGCCCCAGCATTTT
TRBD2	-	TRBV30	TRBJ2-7	CAWSHGGSSYEQYF	TGTGCCTGGAGTCATGGCGGGAGCTCCTACGAGCAGTACTTC
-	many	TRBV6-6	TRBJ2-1	CASSYGSGEGNEQFF	TGTGCCAGCAGTTACGGTTCGGGGGAAGGGAATGAGCAGTTCTTC
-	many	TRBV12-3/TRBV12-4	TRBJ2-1	CASSPRGPTYNEQFF	TGTGCCAGCAGCCCCCGGGGGCCCACCTACAATGAGCAGTTCTTC
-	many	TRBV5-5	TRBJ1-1	CASSFYGGNTEAFF	TGTGCCAGCAGCTTTTACGGGGGAAACACTGAAGCTTTCTTT
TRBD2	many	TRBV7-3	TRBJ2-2	CASSEKLRLAGVGTGELFF	TGTGCCAGCAGCGAAAAATTGCGTCTAGCGGGAGTTGGCACCGGGGAGCTGTTTTTT
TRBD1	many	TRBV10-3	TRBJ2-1	CAISGRGQGAWNEQFF	TGTGCCATCAGTGGTAGAGGACAGGGGGCATGGAATGAGCAGTTCTTC
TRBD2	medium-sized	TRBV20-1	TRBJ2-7	CSYSGSPYEQYF	TGCAGTTATAGCGGGAGTCCCTACGAGCAGTACTTC
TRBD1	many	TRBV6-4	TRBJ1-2	CATTDRGHGYTF	TGTGCCACCACGGACAGGGGGCATGGCTACACCTTC
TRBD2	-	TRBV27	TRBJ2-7	CASRGLAGGLATGEQYF	TGTGCCAGCAGGGGGCTAGCGGGAGGGCTCGCGACCGGCGAGCAGTACTTC
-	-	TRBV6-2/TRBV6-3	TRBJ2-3	CASSYSRSGDTLYF	TGTGCCAGCAGTTACTCGAGATCGGGGGATACGCTGTATTTT
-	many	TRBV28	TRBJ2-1	CASSLSRLGDEQFF	TGTGCCAGCAGTTTATCGAGACTAGGGGATGAGCAGTTCTTC
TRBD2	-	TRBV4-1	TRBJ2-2	CASSPGGTGELFF	TGCGCCAGCAGCCCGGGAGGTACCGGGGAGCTGTTTTTT
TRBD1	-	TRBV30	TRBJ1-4	CAWAPGQGADEKLFF	TGTGCCTGGGCTCCGGGACAGGGGGCCGATGAAAAACTGTTTTTT
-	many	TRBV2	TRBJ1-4	CASSEAVGSNEKLFF	TGTGCCAGCAGTGAAGCAGTCGGATCTAATGAAAAACTGTTTTTT
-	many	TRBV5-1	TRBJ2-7	CASSLEGRGVHEQYF	TGCGCCAGCAGCTTGGAGGGCAGGGGCGTCCACGAGCAGTACTTC